Described below is a single TCR beta chain sequence and its context. The data stem from a study of blood T cell repertoires in COVID-19. Across the whole study: The study drew acute and convalescent COVID-19 samples from the United States, Italy and Spain.

Original analysis: Counts of nucleated cells, estimated from reference gene primer amplification, were obtained. Repertoires were generated with immunoSEQ multiplex PCR, while TCRdb's copy carries only in-frame clones and drops some. The V and J calls and clone size are taken from that table; D and trimming were inferred from the DNA. There are roughly 250,000 clones in the sample; nearly 85% occur only once, and around 6% lies in the top ten. V lost 4 bases and J lost 0; bases outside the gene matches: 2. Germline assignment: CDR1 MGHDK and CDR2 SYGVNS. This CDR3 is 14 amino acids long. The chain has TRBV25-1 and TRBJ2-7, with 8 bases lining up with TRBD2. Input material: peripheral blood. The TCR sequence derives from a human donor in a cohort sampled during active COVID-19. The CDR3 DNA reads TGTGCCAGCAGTGGACGGGGGGGCTCCTACGAGCAGTACTTC. It specifies CASSGRGGSYEQYF.